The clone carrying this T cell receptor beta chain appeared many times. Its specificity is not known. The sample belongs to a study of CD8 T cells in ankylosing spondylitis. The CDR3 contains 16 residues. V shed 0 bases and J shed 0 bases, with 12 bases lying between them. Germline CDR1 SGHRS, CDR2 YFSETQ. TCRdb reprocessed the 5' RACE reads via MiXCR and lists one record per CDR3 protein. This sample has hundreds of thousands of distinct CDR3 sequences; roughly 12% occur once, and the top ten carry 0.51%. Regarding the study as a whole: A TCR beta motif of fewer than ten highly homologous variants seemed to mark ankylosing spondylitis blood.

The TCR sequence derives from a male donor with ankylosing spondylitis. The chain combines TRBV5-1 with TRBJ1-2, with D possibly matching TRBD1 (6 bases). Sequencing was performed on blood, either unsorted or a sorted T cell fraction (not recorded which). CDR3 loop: CASSLDGQRSNYGYTF. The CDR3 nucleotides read TGCGCCAGCAGCTTGGATGGACAGAGATCTAACTATGGCTACACCTTC.